The 23 T cell receptor beta chains below come from one sample, sequenced in a study of a mutant IDH1 vaccine in newly diagnosed glioma. Their antigens remain unidentified. Time point described: week 23, last vaccination. Vaccination comprised doses that each held 300 ug of mutant IDH1 20-mer peptide, plus topical imiquimod. Using immunoSEQ multiplex PCR, the repertoire was profiled, and TCRdb retains in-frame clones only, with some absent. This table has 50,000 to 70,000 clones, roughly 81% appearing once. The sample was PBMCs, taken from a glioma patient whose treatment included an IDH1 peptide vaccine. These receptors all stem from a woman in her thirties or forties with glioma. Some clones in this sample may be carry-over from other donors' samples.

The V call is TRBV12-5, the J call TRBJ2-1; 9 bases fit TRBD1. CDR1 is LGHNT, CDR2 FRNRAP, per germline. The CDR3 is made up of 15 amino acids. The ends lost 1 base at V and 7 bases at J; junction bases unmatched: 5. In nucleotides, the CDR3 is TGTGCTAGTGGTTTGGAAACAGGGGGCAGGAATGAGCAGTTCTTC. This encodes CASGLETGGRNEQFF.

The chain uses TRBV10-3 and TRBJ2-7, with a possible D match to TRBD2 (5 bases). The CDR3 covers 16 residues. Trimming shortened V by 2 bases and J by 0 bases, and 14 bases separated the two germline ends. From germline, CDR1 is ENHRY and CDR2 SYGVKD. CDR3 DNA sequence: TGTGCCATCAGTGAGGCATGGACGGGGAGCTCCTACGAGCAGTACTTC. Translated: CAISEAWTGSSYEQYF.

V is TRBV11-3 and J is TRBJ2-2; D not resolved. The CDR3 sequence is 12 residues long. Trimming took off 2 bases at V and 7 bases at J, with 5 bases between the two ends. The V gene's germline CDR1 is SGHNT and CDR2 YENEEA. In nucleotides, the CDR3 is TGTGCCAGCAGCTTACGTCTCGGGGAGCTGTTTTTT. It translates to CASSLRLGELFF.

J is TRBJ2-3 and V is TRBV7-9; 8 nucleotides line up with TRBD2. CDR3 length: 16 residues. Looked up from germline, CDR1 is SEHNR and CDR2 is FQNEAQ (reference sequence). V shed 0 bases, J shed 4 bases, and the junction held 6 bases outside the gene matches. The DNA of the CDR3 is TGTGCCAGCAGCTTAGCGCTCGGGGGGGCTCCAGATACGCAGTATTTT. Amino acids: CASSLALGGAPDTQYF.

The rearrangement uses TRBV5-4 and TRBJ2-5; 11 positions match TRBD2. The CDR3 is 16 residues long. Germline CDR1 is SGHNT and CDR2 is YYREEE (reference sequence). Unmatched junction bases numbered 7, after V lost 1 base and J lost 5 bases. CDR3 DNA: TGTGCCAGCAGCTTGACTAGCGGGGGACGGGGTGAGACCCAGTACTTC. This encodes CASSLTSGGRGETQYF.

This chain joins TRBV27 and TRBJ2-5; no definite D call. Trimming removed 4 bases from V and 7 bases from J, with 10 bases in between. The CDR3 extends over 12 amino acids. Germline V gene data show CDR1 as MNHEY and CDR2 as SMNVEV (reference sequence). CDR3 amino acids: CASSSLPGTQYF. Here the CDR3 DNA reads TGTGCCAGCAGTTCCCTCCCAGGGACCCAGTACTTC.

This chain connects TRBV10-3 to TRBJ2-1; 9 bases match TRBD1. The CDR3 has 15 amino acids. Trimming took 6 bases from V and 4 from J; bases not matched to a gene: 7. Germline CDR1 is ENHRY and CDR2 is SYGVKD. CDR3 nucleotide sequence: TGTGCCATCAGCTCGGACAGGGGCCCGTACAATGAGCAGTTCTTC. This encodes CAISSDRGPYNEQFF.

CDR3 region: CASSFPGTSTDTQYF. The CDR3 bases are TGTGCCAGCAGCTTTCCGGGGACTAGCACAGATACGCAGTATTTT. This sequence joins TRBV7-9 and TRBJ2-3, with a possible D match to TRBD2 (6 bases). Germline V gene sequence: CDR1 SEHNR, CDR2 FQNEAQ (reference sequence). The CDR3 totals 15 residues. The V end lost 3 bases, the J end lost 0 bases, and 10 bases lay between the germline ends.

This clone was counted between two and nine times. The V call is TRBV27, the J call TRBJ1-1; D is ambiguous. CDR3 length: 15 residues. V was shortened by 2 bases and J by 3 bases, with 13 bases between the two germline ends. The germline gives CDR1 MNHEY, CDR2 SMNVEV (reference sequence). The CDR3: CASSLGGTRHTEAFF. The CDR3 coding sequence is TGTGCCAGCAGTTTAGGAGGAACCCGTCACACTGAAGCTTTCTTT.

V gene TRBV6-1 combines with J gene TRBJ1-2; a possible D gene is TRBD1 (5 bases). The CDR3 totals 14 residues. V was cut by 6 bases and J by 6 bases, with 17 bases left in between. Germline assignment: CDR1 MNHNS and CDR2 SASEGT. CDR3 coding DNA: TGTGCCAGCAGGAATCCCGATAGGGGCGATGGCTACACCTTC. It specifies CASRNPDRGDGYTF.

The gene calls are TRBV5-4 and TRBJ1-1; no clear D. CDR3 length: 15 residues. Germline V gene sequence: CDR1 SGHNT, CDR2 YYREEE (reference sequence). The ends were cut back, 7 bases at V and 3 bases at J, with 19 bases in the middle. CDR3 sequence reads: CASLPGRGLDTEAFF. The CDR3 nucleotides are TGTGCCAGCCTCCCCGGCCGCGGACTAGACACTGAAGCTTTCTTT.

This clone was seen only once. The J gene is TRBJ1-5, the V gene TRBV5-1; D perhaps matches TRBD1 (6 bases). This CDR3 spans 15 amino acids. Trimming shortened V by 0 bases and J by 2 bases, and 9 bases separated the two germline ends. Germline lookup yields CDR1 SGHRS and CDR2 YFSETQ. CDR3 sequence: CASSLGGAGNQPQHF. CDR3 nucleotide sequence: TGCGCCAGCAGCTTGGGGGGGGCAGGCAATCAGCCCCAGCATTTT.

CDR3 amino acids: CAWNGIAGPTDTQYF. In DNA, the CDR3 is TGTGCCTGGAACGGGATAGCGGGGCCCACAGATACGCAGTATTTT. The chain carries TRBV30 and TRBJ2-3; 8 bases are a match to TRBD2. V dropped 4 bases and J dropped 2; count of bases not matched to a gene: 8. The germline CDR1 and CDR2 sequences are GTSNPN and SVGIG (reference sequence). This CDR3 spans 15 amino acids.

The chain is built from TRBV11-2 and TRBJ2-2; the D is unclear. This CDR3 has 15 residues. Germline V gives CDR1 SGHAT, CDR2 FQNNGV. V was pared by 6 bases and J by 4 bases, with 15 bases between. CDR3 bases: TGTGCCAGCAGGCGATCTTTGGGCCCCACCGGGGAGCTGTTTTTT. Its translation: CASRRSLGPTGELFF.

The J gene is TRBJ2-2, the V gene TRBV5-4; D perhaps matches TRBD1 (6 bases). Germline CDR1 reads SGHNT; CDR2 reads YYREEE (reference sequence). V lost 4 bases and J 4 bases, leaving 17 bases between the germline ends. This CDR3 region has 16 residues. The CDR3 DNA sequence: TGTGCCAGCAGCCCCCCCACAGGGTCCGGCACCGGGGAGCTGTTTTTT. Protein sequence: CASSPPTGSGTGELFF.

The chain employs TRBV16 and TRBJ1-5; no clear D gene. This CDR3 has 17 amino acids. CDR1 and CDR2 from the germline V gene are KGHSY and FQNENV. V was shortened by 4 bases and J by 2 bases, with 18 bases between the two germline ends. For the CDR3, the DNA is TGTGCCAGCAGCCCCATAAGATCGGCCAGTGGCAATCAGCCCCAGCATTTT. This sequence encodes CASSPIRSASGNQPQHF.

A single count supports this clone. V gene TRBV18 combines with J gene TRBJ2-7; D gene uncertain. Germline CDR1 reads KGHSH; CDR2 reads LQKENI. The CDR3 runs to 15 residues. Trimming pared 1 base from V and 7 bases from J, leaving 17 bases between. The CDR3 reads CASSPLSQIDGEQYF. CDR3 DNA sequence: TGTGCCAGCTCACCACTTAGCCAGATCGATGGGGAGCAGTACTTC.

The chain employs TRBV25-1 and TRBJ2-4, with D perhaps being TRBD1 or TRBD2 (5 bases each). The CDR3 totals 15 residues. CDR1 is MGHDK, CDR2 SYGVNS, per germline. V was cut by 2 bases and J by 9 bases, with 17 bases left in between. CDR3: CASSEGPGPYGIQYF. The CDR3 DNA is TGTGCCAGCAGTGAAGGCCCGGGGCCTTATGGCATTCAGTACTTC.

The chain carries TRBV27 and TRBJ2-3, with 14 positions matching TRBD2. The V gene's germline CDR1 is MNHEY and CDR2 SMNVEV (reference sequence). V lost 10 bases and J lost 4; bases outside the gene matches: 7. The CDR3 totals 15 residues. The CDR3 coding sequence is TGTGCCACCAGAGGACTAGCGGGGGGCTCAGATACGCAGTATTTT. Translating gives CATRGLAGGSDTQYF.

This clone was found once. In DNA form, the CDR3 reads TGTGCCAGCAGCTTGGCCCCGGGGGTCTACGAGCAGTACTTC. Amino acids: CASSLAPGVYEQYF. The V and J genes are TRBV5-4 and TRBJ2-7; D might be TRBD2 (6 bases). V lost 0 bases, J lost 3 bases, and 10 bases lay in between. Germline V CDR1 and CDR2: SGHNT, YYREEE (reference sequence). This CDR3 is built from 14 residues.

The chain recombines TRBV7-3 with TRBJ2-2; 7 positions agree with TRBD1. The CDR3 has 15 amino acids. CDR1 SGHTA and CDR2 FQGTGA come from the germline V gene. Unmatched junction bases numbered 9, after V lost 9 bases and J lost 2 bases. The CDR3, as DNA: TGTGCCAGTACAAAGTGGGACAGAAACACCGGGGAGCTGTTTTTT. Residues: CASTKWDRNTGELFF. Looking up the rest from reference TRBV7-3 and TRBJ2-2 gives the full variable domain: GAGVSQTPSNKVTEKGKYVELRCDPISGHTALYWYRQSLGQGPEFLIYFQGTGAADDSGLPNDRFFAVRPEGSVSTLKIQRTERGDSAVYLCASTKWDRNTGELFFGEGSRLTVL.

The gene calls are TRBV18 and TRBJ1-1; 9 bases line up with TRBD1. The trim removed 3 bases at V and 4 bases at J, leaving 12 bases unmatched. The V gene's germline CDR1 is KGHSH and CDR2 LQKENI. This CDR3 has 17 amino acids. The CDR3 loop reads CASSPVPGQGRGTEAFF. CDR3 nucleotide sequence: TGTGCCAGCTCACCCGTCCCGGGACAGGGTCGGGGCACTGAAGCTTTCTTT.

The rearrangement joins TRBV7-9 to TRBJ1-2, with TRBD1 identical over 12 bases. The CDR3 is 16 residues long. CDR1 is SEHNR, CDR2 FQNEAQ, per germline (reference sequence). V lost 1 base, J lost 7 bases, and 7 bases stayed unmatched. CDR3 bases: TGTGCCAGCAGCTTAGGGGCGGGACAGGGGGCCTTTGGCTACACCTTC. It translates to CASSLGAGQGAFGYTF.